This entry concerns a single TCR beta chain. Its antigen is unknown. No much larger clonotype is one base removed from it; base qualities were not supplied. This sample stems from a study of T cells in Graves' hyperthyroidism and ophthalmopathy (dated by TCRdb to 2018 to 2020). Regarding the study in general: Peripheral blood was sampled at the time of initial diagnosis, prior to any treatment. To identify distinguishing TCR V-J signatures, a discovery cohort of 95 to 100 patients was used, comprising 40 to 45 with Graves' ophthalmopathy and roughly 60 with stable Graves' hyperthyroidism. Prospective prediction of ophthalmopathy was tested in an independent validation cohort of approximately 19 hyperthyroidism patients and some 17 patients who later progressed to ophthalmopathy. The roughly 94 discovery patients were randomly split 7:3 into training and test sets. In addition, the study compared T-cell repertoires in thyroid tissue and in blood from roughly 6 Graves' hyperthyroidism patients. After blood sampling, hyperthyroidism patients were treated with methimazole at a starting dose of 30 mg daily, and ophthalmopathy patients were treated with high-dose intravenous methylprednisolone. The paper describes TCR Vbeta CDR3 sequencing of 120 to 150 peripheral blood samples, made up of some 40 ophthalmopathy patients, roughly 80 hyperthyroidism patients and some 17 progressor patients. Study-level results and caveats: Sample size was not statistically predetermined, and investigators were not blinded to group allocation. Blood samples also contained most of the expanded thyroid clonotypes (frequency above 0.001), which suggests that blood repertoires may reflect thyroid immune responses. In validation, progression to ophthalmopathy was predicted by the model with 70.59% sensitivity and 72% to 85% specificity, a median of approximately 6.5 months before onset. Ophthalmopathy was separated from stable hyperthyroidism by a 13 V-J signature model, with just over 85% sensitivity and 81% to 82% specificity obtained in cross-validation and 80%/75% obtained in testing.

The TCR beta CDR3 regions were amplified from RNA transcripts. A first-round RT-PCR of the TCR CDR3 used the HTBI primer set with the Qiagen OneStep RT-PCR kit. A second multiplex PCR round built the libraries, followed by size selection and purification. Sequencing of the libraries was done on an Illumina HiSeq2000 using paired-end 100 bp reads. In the paper's pipeline: SOAPnuke was used to process the raw data, throwing out any read that contained adapters or uncalled bases, had a mean Phred below 15, or lacked an exact constant-primer or identifier match. High-quality paired reads were merged with COPE v1.2.5, and unique nucleotide sequences were defined as clonotypes. MiTCR v1.1 was used to align the clonotypes against IMGT TRBV, TRBD and TRBJ reference segments. Only V-J combinations with frequency above 0.0001, covering 99.2% of repertoires, were analysed. A TCS score was defined as the ratio of F50 (clonal expansion) to E x V (chaos), with BLOSUM62-based TCRdist applied between CDR3 peptides within each V-J. Welch's t-statistics and random forest reduced 500 to 550 V-J features to roughly 13, which were used in a naive Bayes classifier (R e1071). TCRdb took the public reads, trimmed them with fastp at Q25, ran MiXCR for clone calling and kept in-frame beta chains. Duplicate CDR3 protein sequences are folded into a single record with the most common DNA and genes. The V and J calls were not made by the authors but by TCRdb's processing. In all, the sample holds about 520,000 distinct CDR3 sequences, and approximately 25% of those were seen once. The ten most abundant clones make up over 9% of the sample.

V loses 0 bases of germline sequence and J loses 4 bases, and the interval between the two ends is 6 bases. The CDR3 covers 13 residues, taking in both the cysteine and the phenylalanine. The read is trimmed to its CDR3 DNA, 39 bases read in frame from base 1. CDR1 and CDR2 are read off the germline V gene (reference sequence) as SEHNR and FQNEAQ. Moderately to severely active disease, a Clinical Activity Score of at least 3, a NOSPECS grade of at least 4, and a duration under 3 months were present in ophthalmopathy patients. Any patient with an uncontrolled infection, another autoimmune disease, pregnancy or lactation was excluded. Clinical symptoms, serum thyroxine and TRAb, thyroid ultrasound, and orbital computed tomography formed the basis for the diagnoses. PBMCs were isolated from 7.5 to 10 ml of fresh peripheral blood by Ficoll-Paque density gradient centrifugation. Trizol reagent was used to extract total RNA, and RNA quality was then checked on an Agilent 2100 Bioanalyzer.

This TCR was sampled from a woman aged 25 to 39 with Graves' ophthalmopathy. The chain was built from TRBV7-9 and TRBJ1-2; the D segment cannot be called with confidence. Material: blood. The nucleotide sequence reads TGTGCCAGCAGCTTAGCAGCAAGCTATGGCTACACCTTC. This yields the protein CASSLAASYGYTF.